Below, 26 T cell receptor beta chains from the same sample are listed, as sequenced in a study of blood T cell repertoires in COVID-19. Using immunoSEQ multiplex PCR, the repertoire was profiled, and TCRdb retains in-frame clones only, with some absent. The sample includes approximately 280,000 clones, around 85% of them seen just once. The sequenced sample was peripheral blood. The receptors come from a human donor with COVID-19, enrolled during active disease. The donor label of this sample is uncertain.

This clone was observed a single time. The rearrangement joins TRBV28 to TRBJ2-7, with 8 bases that match TRBD2. Trimming cost V 7 bases and J 1 base; bases outside gene matches: 9. This CDR3 has 15 amino acids. Looked up from germline, CDR1 is MDHEN and CDR2 is SYDVKM. DNA for the CDR3: TGTGCCAGCACCAACGGGGGGGAGGGGTCCTACGAGCAGTACTTC. It specifies CASTNGGEGSYEQYF.

V and J are TRBV18 and TRBJ2-7; the D is unclear. This CDR3 contains 12 residues. Germline V gene data show CDR1 as KGHSH and CDR2 as LQKENI. The V and J ends lost 2 bases and 4 bases respectively, with 6 bases between them. In nucleotides, the CDR3 is TGTGCCAGCTCACCAGCCGGGTACGAGCAGTACTTC. Protein sequence: CASSPAGYEQYF. Drawing the rest from reference TRBV18 and TRBJ2-7, the complete variable domain is NAGVMQNPRHLVRRRGQEARLRCSPMKGHSHVYWYRQLPEEGLKFMVYLQKENIIDESGMPKERFSAEFPKEGPSILRIQQVVRGDSAAYFCASSPAGYEQYFGPGTRLTVT.

J is TRBJ2-7 and V is TRBV6-1; tentative D call: TRBD1 (5 bases). Germline CDR1 and CDR2: MNHNS and SASEGT. The CDR3 is made up of 16 amino acids. Trimming stripped 2 bases from V and 0 bases from J, with 14 bases between. The chain's CDR3 is CASSEFDSSTSYEQYF. The CDR3, as DNA: TGTGCCAGCAGTGAATTTGACAGTTCTACCTCCTACGAGCAGTACTTC.

The rearrangement uses TRBV7-9 and TRBJ2-3; D gene ambiguous. Germline V gene lookup returns CDR1 SEHNR and CDR2 FQNEAQ (reference sequence). This CDR3 spans 14 amino acids. V lost 1 base to trimming and J lost 2 bases, with 7 bases between them. The CDR3 bases are TGTGCCAGCAGCTTAGGAAGCTTCACAGATACGCAGTATTTT. This sequence encodes CASSLGSFTDTQYF.

This chain joins TRBV7-9 and TRBJ1-6, with a weak D call TRBD1 (6 bases). V shed 1 base and J shed 7 bases, with 8 bases lying between them. This CDR3 region has 14 residues. Germline CDR1 reads SEHNR; CDR2 reads FQNEAQ (reference sequence). CDR3 residues: CASSLGRGNSPLHF. Written as DNA, the CDR3 is TGTGCCAGCAGCTTAGGCAGGGGAAATTCACCCCTCCACTTT.

The rearrangement joins TRBV11-2 to TRBJ1-4; no reliable D call. The CDR3 extends over 16 amino acids. V shed 0 bases and J shed 0 bases, with 8 bases lying between them. Looked up from germline, CDR1 is SGHAT and CDR2 is FQNNGV. The DNA of the CDR3 is TGTGCCAGCAGCTTAGATCGGCAGGCAACTAATGAAAAACTGTTTTTT. This sequence encodes CASSLDRQATNEKLFF.

The rearrangement links TRBV28 to TRBJ1-1, with 9 bases identical to TRBD1. This CDR3 has 16 residues. Trimming removed 7 bases from V and 1 base from J; junction bases left unmatched: 10. Looked up from germline, CDR1 is MDHEN and CDR2 is SYDVKM. CDR3 region: CASIQQGALGNTEAFF. The CDR3 nucleotides read TGTGCCAGCATCCAACAGGGGGCCCTGGGGAACACTGAAGCTTTCTTT.

Worth noting for this clone: One end of the junction fails to match germline, which may point to a read error. The CDR3 reads CASSQGTGNFGYTF. CDR3 nucleotide sequence: TGTGCCAGCAGCCAAGGGACAGGGAACTTTGGCTACACCTTC. The gene calls are TRBV3-1 (or the pseudogene TRBV3-2) and TRBJ1-2, with 8 bases that match TRBD1. The CDR3 consists of 14 residues. The germline CDR1 and CDR2 sequences are LGHDT and YNNKEL (reference sequence).

The rearrangement links TRBV5-1 to TRBJ2-7; D may be TRBD1 (7 bases). This CDR3 is 15 amino acids long. CDR1 SGHRS and CDR2 YFSETQ come from the germline V gene. Trimming took 3 bases from V and 5 from J, leaving 18 bases between them. Here the CDR3 reads CASSSQTGRHNEQYF. DNA of the CDR3: TGCGCCAGCAGCTCTCAGACAGGGAGGCACAACGAGCAGTACTTC.

J is TRBJ1-5 and V is TRBV2, with D possibly being TRBD1 (6 bases). V was clipped by 2 bases and J by 7 bases, with 15 bases between them. The germline V gene encodes CDR1 SNHLY and CDR2 FYNNEI. This CDR3 is built from 15 residues. CDR3 DNA sequence: TGTGCCAGCAGTGAAATCTCAGGGGTGGGGCAGCCCCAGCATTTT. This translates into CASSEISGVGQPQHF. Variable domain in full (rest from reference TRBV2 and TRBJ1-5): EPEVTQTPSHQVTQMGQEVILRCVPISNHLYFYWYRQILGQKVEFLVSFYNNEISEKSEIFDDQFSVERPDGSNFTLKIRSTKLEDSAMYFCASSEISGVGQPQHFGDGTRLSIL.

This sequence joins TRBV28 and TRBJ2-2; 12 bases agree with TRBD2. Trimming took 7 bases from V and 6 from J; bases not matched to a gene: 6. Germline CDR1 is MDHEN and CDR2 is SYDVKM. This CDR3 spans 15 amino acids. In DNA form, the CDR3 reads TGTGCCAGCACTCGACTAGCGGGAGTTGCCGGGGAGCTGTTTTTT. It codes for CASTRLAGVAGELFF.

V gene TRBV15 combines with J gene TRBJ2-5; TRBD2 agrees at 8 bases. Trimming at V came to 5 bases and at J to 2 bases, leaving 7 bases not matched to a gene. Germline CDR1 reads LNHNV; CDR2 reads YYDKDF (reference sequence). There are 15 residues in the CDR3. The CDR3 here is CATSRGGGGQETQYF. In DNA, the CDR3 is TGTGCCACCAGCCGGGGGGGCGGGGGACAAGAGACCCAGTACTTC.

The chain has TRBV29-1 and TRBJ2-3; D possibly corresponds to TRBD1 (5 bases). With 2 bases removed from V and 0 bases from J, the gap between germline ends came to 9 bases. CDR3 length equals 14 residues. Germline loops: CDR1 SQVTM, CDR2 ANQGSEA. The CDR3 sequence: CSVERQLSTDTQYF. The CDR3 nucleotides are TGCAGCGTTGAAAGACAGCTAAGCACAGATACGCAGTATTTT.

This clone was observed once. This chain links TRBV7-9 with TRBJ1-1; TRBD1 aligns across 7 bases. V lost 7 bases and J lost 0; bases outside the gene matches: 5. Germline values: CDR1 SEHNR, CDR2 FQNEAQ (reference sequence). This CDR3 region has 14 residues. CDR3 nucleotide sequence: TGTGCCAGCATCGGACAGGAGCTGAACACTGAAGCTTTCTTT. As protein: CASIGQELNTEAFF.

The chain employs TRBV28 and TRBJ1-2; D is uncertain. Trimming shortened V by 7 bases and J by 0 bases, and 12 bases separated the two germline ends. The germline V gene encodes CDR1 MDHEN and CDR2 SYDVKM. CDR3 size: 14 residues. The DNA for the CDR3 is TGTGCCAGCACCTCTCCGGTAGCTAACTATGGCTACACCTTC. Amino acids: CASTSPVANYGYTF.

The table lists this clone with a few counts. The CDR3 DNA is TGTGCCAGCAGCTTAAACGGCGGCTCTGGAAACACCATATATTTT. Its translation is CASSLNGGSGNTIYF. The gene calls are TRBV7-3 and TRBJ1-3, with D hard to call. V was cut by 1 base and J by 0 bases, with 7 bases left in between. CDR3 size: 15 residues. The germline CDR1 and CDR2 sequences are SGHTA and FQGTGA.

This chain uses TRBV28 with TRBJ1-6, with TRBD1 identical over 8 bases. Germline CDR1 reads MDHEN; CDR2 reads SYDVKM. The ends lost 3 bases at V and 11 bases at J; junction bases unmatched: 9. This CDR3 contains 15 residues. This CDR3 reads CASSFTGGRWTPLHF. CDR3 in DNA: TGTGCCAGCAGTTTTACAGGGGGTAGATGGACACCCCTCCACTTT.

The genes are TRBV6-6 and TRBJ1-2, with D perhaps matching TRBD1 (5 bases). Trimming left V 6 bases short and J 9 bases short, with 20 bases between. This CDR3 spans 14 amino acids. Germline V gene data show CDR1 as MNHNY and CDR2 as SVGAGI (reference sequence). The CDR3 DNA follows: TGTGCCAGCAGGCCGGACATGTTAATGGTGAGCTACACCTTC. Its translation: CASRPDMLMVSYTF.

The V and J genes are TRBV19 and TRBJ1-2, with D possibly being TRBD1 (6 bases). CDR3 size: 15 residues. Looked up from germline, CDR1 is LNHDA and CDR2 is SQIVND (reference sequence). V was trimmed by 4 bases and J by 0 bases, leaving 12 bases between them. The CDR3 spells CASSTDRLANYGYTF. For the CDR3, the DNA is TGTGCCAGTAGTACCGACAGGCTTGCTAACTATGGCTACACCTTC.

The rearrangement joins TRBV6-6 to TRBJ2-5, with 8 bases matching TRBD1. The V gene end was trimmed by 4 bases and the J gene end by 4 bases; junction bases not matched to a gene: 2. CDR1 and CDR2 (germline): MNHNY, SVGAGI (reference sequence). The CDR3 runs to 13 residues. CDR3 in DNA: TGTGCCAGCAGTTCCGGGACAGGAGAGACCCAGTACTTC. Its translation is CASSSGTGETQYF.

The chain carries TRBV5-1 and TRBJ2-1; 13 bases are a match to TRBD2. V shed 0 bases and J 9 bases; nucleotides not matched to a gene: 6. Germline V gene data show CDR1 as SGHRS and CDR2 as YFSETQ. The CDR3 length is 16 residues. CDR3 region: CASSLGPGLAGVEQFF. CDR3 coding DNA: TGCGCCAGCAGCTTGGGACCCGGACTAGCGGGAGTTGAGCAGTTCTTC.

The chain carries TRBV5-4 and TRBJ2-7; 12 nucleotides match TRBD2. CDR1 and CDR2 (germline): SGHNT, YYREEE (reference sequence). This CDR3 contains 20 residues. Trimming took 1 base from V and 6 from J; bases not matched to a gene: 20. CDR3 residues: CASSLYRLAGEIIRPREQYF. As DNA, the CDR3 is TGTGCCAGCAGCTTGTACCGACTAGCGGGAGAAATCATAAGGCCCCGCGAGCAGTACTTC.

This chain uses TRBV7-3 with TRBJ1-4; D is ambiguous. Trimming removed 5 bases at V and 7 bases at J, with 11 bases between. This CDR3 is 13 amino acids long. Germline CDR1 is SGHTA and CDR2 is FQGTGA. CDR3 sequence: CASSPGSGEKLFF. Here the CDR3 DNA reads TGTGCCAGCAGCCCGGGATCGGGTGAAAAACTGTTTTTT.

The chain recombines TRBV2 with TRBJ1-5; D is ambiguous. The CDR3 consists of 14 residues. Germline loops: CDR1 SNHLY, CDR2 FYNNEI. Trimming cost V 1 base and J 4 bases, with 8 bases left between them. The CDR3 DNA sequence: TGTGCCAGCAGTGAAGGGGCACCGAATCAGCCCCAGCATTTT. Translated, it gives CASSEGAPNQPQHF.

V gene TRBV19 combines with J gene TRBJ1-1, with D possibly being TRBD1 (6 bases). Per the germline V gene, CDR1 is LNHDA and CDR2 is SQIVND (reference sequence). Trimming took 5 bases from V and 0 from J, leaving 16 bases between them. The CDR3 contains 16 residues. The CDR3 DNA follows: TGTGCCAGTAGTTCGCCGACAGGTGGAATGAACACTGAAGCTTTCTTT. This sequence encodes CASSSPTGGMNTEAFF.

The chain has TRBV12-2 and TRBJ1-5. TRBV12-2 is a listed pseudogene. The CDR3 spans 14 residues. The CDR3: CASRCGGGNQPQHF. CDR3 DNA: TGTGCAAGTCGTTGCGGGGGGGGCAATCAGCCCCAGCATTTT.